This T cell receptor beta chain was documented in a study of glioma-infiltrating T cells. The iRepertoire nested amplicon-rescue multiplex PCR amplified TCR alpha and beta CDR3s from RNA. From the multiplex PCR reads, TCRdb called clonotypes with MiXCR, one entry per CDR3 protein. This table has approximately 89,000 distinct CDR3 sequences, around a quarter appearing once. The CDR3 totals 13 residues. V was pared by 4 bases and J by 5 bases, with 12 bases between. In this sample, this clonotype turned up a few times. This chain uses TRBV12-3 or TRBV12-4 with TRBJ2-7, with D perhaps TRBD1 (5 bases). The sequencing sample was made of glioma tissue, nonneoplastic brain tissue, or PBMCs (not recorded which). This TCR came from a human donor with low-grade glioma or glioblastoma, undergoing nonglioma brain surgery, or in good health (not recorded which). The CDR3 nucleotides are TGTGCCAGCAGTTGGGGCGGCGCCAACGAGCAGTACTTC. Its translation is CASSWGGANEQYF.